This T cell receptor beta chain was identified during a study of cytomegalovirus exposure and HLA in healthy donors. Background on the study: It was reported in a later analysis that the 100 to 150 validation repertoires used the same platform as the 666 first-cohort repertoires.

The V gene's germline CDR1 is SQVTM and CDR2 ANQGSEA. V was clipped by 6 bases and J by 4 bases, with 10 bases between them. CDR3 length: 12 amino acids. The repertoire was sequenced with immunoSEQ multiplex PCR; TCRdb's copy has only in-frame clones and lacks some. The sample lists 150,000 to 180,000 clones, about 86% occurring once. This clone was observed a few times. Its specificity is not known. Study conclusions and caveats: Reportedly, diagnosis of cytomegalovirus status by the classifier showed high specificity and sensitivity. Confirmation was obtained in vitro that a few CMV-associated chains are specific for CMV antigens.

The rearrangement joins TRBV29-1 to TRBJ1-5; maybe TRBD1 (6 bases). The sequencing sample was made of PBMCs. The source is a man between 18 and 29 years old in good health and CMV-seropositive. CDR3 coding DNA: TGCAGCGTCGGGACAAGTAATCAGCCCCAGCATTTT. Protein product: CSVGTSNQPQHF.